The 24 T cell receptor beta chains below were found in one sample sequenced in a study of blood T cell repertoires in COVID-19. Some clones are missing from TCRdb's copy, which holds only in-frame ones; the method was immunoSEQ multiplex PCR. The sample lists some 300,000 clones, 70% to 90% occurring once. Sequencing input: peripheral blood. The receptors here all came from a woman between 65 and 79 years old with COVID-19, enrolled during active disease.

The chain's CDR3 is CASSSGQGLWETQYF. The DNA for the CDR3 is TGTGCCAGCAGTTCGGGGCAGGGGCTGTGGGAGACCCAGTACTTC. This sequence joins TRBV27 and TRBJ2-5; possibly TRBD1 for D (6 bases). CDR3 length equals 15 residues. Germline CDR1 reads MNHEY; CDR2 reads SMNVEV (reference sequence). V gave up 4 bases and J gave up 5 bases, with 17 bases separating them.

About this clone: In the same sample, other DNA sequences code for this CDR3. The rearrangement uses TRBV2 and TRBJ1-5; 7 nucleotides agree with TRBD1. The CDR3 sequence is 13 residues long. The V gene end was trimmed by 4 bases and the J gene end by 7 bases; junction bases not matched to a gene: 4. Germline V CDR1 and CDR2: SNHLY, FYNNEI. CDR3 loop: CASSGQGGQPQHF. Here the CDR3 DNA reads TGTGCCAGCAGTGGACAGGGCGGACAGCCCCAGCATTTT.

The chain recombines TRBV20-1 with TRBJ2-3, with D perhaps TRBD2 (7 bases). The CDR3 is made up of 17 amino acids. Germline-derived CDR1 and CDR2 are DFQATT and SNEGSKA (reference sequence). Trimming stripped 3 bases from V and 5 bases from J, with 24 bases between. CDR3 sequence: CSASSTSAGGAVDTQYF. The DNA of the CDR3 is TGCAGTGCTAGTAGTACTAGTGCTGGGGGGGCAGTAGATACGCAGTATTTT.

As concerns this clone: Sequence at one end of the junction differs from germline and may be a read error. J is TRBJ2-7 and V is TRBV18; TRBD1 aligns across 8 bases. CDR1 and CDR2 (germline): KGHSH, LQKENI. CDR3 size: 13 residues. The CDR3 region has the DNA TGTGCCAGCTCACCGAGTACGGACAGGGTTGTTGTCTTC. Translation gives CASSPSTDRVVVF.

The rearrangement uses TRBV21-1 and TRBJ2-2; the listed D gene, TRBD1, was not tested against the DNA. TRBV21-1 is annotated as a pseudogene. The CDR3 length is 13 residues. CDR3 in DNA: TGTGCCGGCTTGGTACAGGGTCACGGGGAGCTGTTTTTT. It is translated as CAGLVQGHGELFF.

The V gene is TRBV19, the J gene TRBJ1-4; no reliable D call. The V end was cut by 5 bases, the J end by 0 bases, with 10 bases between. The germline V gene encodes CDR1 LNHDA and CDR2 SQIVND (reference sequence). The CDR3 totals 15 residues. The CDR3 DNA is TGTGCCAGTAGTCCCTTGACAACAACTAATGAAAAACTGTTTTTT. Translated, it gives CASSPLTTTNEKLFF.

The gene calls are TRBV27 and TRBJ2-3; D is perhaps TRBD2 (7 bases). CDR3 length: 16 residues. Trimming removed 4 bases from V and 1 base from J, with 15 bases in between. Germline loops: CDR1 MNHEY, CDR2 SMNVEV (reference sequence). For the CDR3, the DNA is TGTGCCAGCAGTTCACTCAAGGGGGGGCGCACAGATACGCAGTATTTT. Its translation: CASSSLKGGRTDTQYF.

The genes are TRBV5-1 and TRBJ1-1; tentatively, D is TRBD1 (6 bases). CDR1 is SGHRS, CDR2 YFSETQ, per germline. The CDR3 has 14 amino acids. The V and J ends lost 2 bases and 2 bases respectively, with 10 bases between them. In DNA form, the CDR3 reads TGCGCCAGCAGCTTCCAACAGGGAAACACTGAAGCTTTCTTT. Translated, it gives CASSFQQGNTEAFF.

This chain's CDR3 is CAGGAVNTEAFF. DNA of the CDR3: TGTGCCGGAGGGGCGGTGAACACTGAAGCTTTCTTT. This chain uses TRBV5-4 with TRBJ1-1; possibly TRBD1 for D (5 bases). Germline loops: CDR1 SGHNT, CDR2 YYREEE (reference sequence). Trimming removed 10 bases from V and 0 bases from J, with 10 bases in between. The CDR3 has 12 residues.

The chain is built from TRBV7-9 and TRBJ2-7, with D possibly matching TRBD1 (6 bases). The V end was cut by 1 base, the J end by 7 bases, with 8 bases between. The CDR3 runs 12 residues. Germline V gene data show CDR1 as SEHNR and CDR2 as FQNEAQ (reference sequence). The CDR3 sequence is CASSLEGDEQYF. For the CDR3, the DNA is TGTGCCAGCAGCTTAGAGGGGGATGAGCAGTACTTC.

The J gene is TRBJ2-3, the V gene TRBV24-1; 8 bases are shared with TRBD2. The V segment lost 3 bases and the J segment 2 bases; nucleotides outside the gene matches: 6. Per the germline V gene, CDR1 is KGHDR and CDR2 is SFDVKD. The CDR3 has 16 amino acids. CDR3 sequence reads: CATSDPTSGDTDTQYF. CDR3 sequence (DNA): TGTGCCACCAGTGATCCAACTAGCGGAGACACAGATACGCAGTATTTT.

The chain uses TRBV19 and TRBJ1-1; 8 bases map to TRBD1. With V trimmed by 5 bases and J by 2 bases, 4 bases remained unmatched. Germline CDR1 is LNHDA and CDR2 is SQIVND (reference sequence). The CDR3 consists of 14 residues. The CDR3 coding sequence is TGTGCCAGTAGTCTCGACAGGGGAAACACTGAAGCTTTCTTT. Residues: CASSLDRGNTEAFF.

As DNA, the CDR3 is TGCGCCAGCAGCCGGGACAGGGCTTTTTACGGCTACACCTTC. Amino acid sequence: CASSRDRAFYGYTF. The chain combines TRBV5-1 with TRBJ1-2; 9 positions agree with TRBD1. Germline CDR1 SGHRS, CDR2 YFSETQ. The length of the CDR3 is 14 residues. V shed 4 bases, J shed 8 bases, and the junction held 9 bases outside the gene matches.

This clone appeared once. The chain links TRBV3-1 (or the pseudogene TRBV3-2) to TRBJ2-7; 11 nucleotides match TRBD1. The CDR3 runs 18 residues. From germline, CDR1 is LGHDT and CDR2 YNNKEL (reference sequence). V dropped 0 bases and J dropped 4; count of bases not matched to a gene: 11. CDR3 sequence: CASSQDLVGTGGRYEQYF. The CDR3 DNA reads as TGTGCCAGCAGCCAAGATCTGGTCGGGACAGGGGGACGATACGAGCAGTACTTC.

V is TRBV5-8 and J is TRBJ2-7; TRBD2 matches at 9 bases. The CDR3 totals 15 residues. The V gene's germline CDR1 is SGHTS and CDR2 YDEGEE. Trimming cost V 5 bases and J 3 bases; bases outside gene matches: 9. The CDR3 DNA sequence: TGTGCCAGCAGTCCATCTAGCGGGGCGATCTACGAGCAGTACTTC. Translating it yields CASSPSSGAIYEQYF.

The chain recombines TRBV6-6 with TRBJ2-3; 11 bases align to TRBD2. Germline V gene lookup returns CDR1 MNHNY and CDR2 SVGAGI (reference sequence). After removal of 2 bases from V and 6 bases from J, the junction contained 4 bases not matched to a gene. CDR3 size: 15 residues. The chain's CDR3 is CASSYGASGGDTQYF. In DNA form, the CDR3 reads TGTGCCAGCAGTTACGGTGCTAGCGGGGGGGATACGCAGTATTTT.

The CDR3 sequence: CATSEGGREQFF. In DNA form, the CDR3 reads TGTGCCACCAGTGAAGGGGGCCGGGAGCAGTTCTTC. V and J are TRBV24-1 and TRBJ2-1, with 7 bases matching TRBD1. CDR1 and CDR2 from the germline V gene are KGHDR and SFDVKD. V lost 4 bases, J lost 10 bases, and 3 bases stayed unmatched. The CDR3 consists of 12 residues.

The chain carries TRBV27 and TRBJ2-7; D possibly corresponds to TRBD2 (5 bases). Looked up from germline, CDR1 is MNHEY and CDR2 is SMNVEV (reference sequence). Trimming took off 6 bases at V and 2 bases at J, with 11 bases between the two ends. The CDR3 contains 13 residues. This chain's CDR3 is CASSGETPYEQYF. The CDR3 coding sequence is TGTGCCAGCAGCGGGGAAACCCCCTACGAGCAGTACTTC.

The V gene is TRBV7-9, the J gene TRBJ1-2; D is possibly TRBD1 (5 bases). From germline, CDR1 is SEHNR and CDR2 FQNEAQ (reference sequence). V was trimmed by 4 bases and J by 0 bases, leaving 12 bases between them. The CDR3 runs to 15 residues. As DNA, the CDR3 is TGTGCCAGCAGCTCCTCCAGGGAAGCTAACTATGGCTACACCTTC. Its translation is CASSSSREANYGYTF.

This chain connects TRBV12-5 to TRBJ1-1; maybe TRBD1 (6 bases). CDR3 length: 14 amino acids. The germline gives CDR1 LGHNT, CDR2 FRNRAP. Trimming shortened V by 7 bases and J by 0 bases, and 12 bases separated the two germline ends. The CDR3 protein is CASDLTGLNTEAFF. The CDR3 coding sequence is TGTGCTAGTGACTTAACAGGGCTGAACACTGAAGCTTTCTTT.

The chain carries TRBV6-5 and TRBJ2-4, with D tentatively TRBD2 (5 bases). V was pared by 0 bases and J by 1 base, with 7 bases between. This CDR3 is built from 15 residues. Germline V CDR1 and CDR2: MNHEY, SVGAGI. The CDR3, as DNA: TGTGCCAGCAGTTACTCAGGGAGCGCCAAAAACATTCAGTACTTC. This translates into CASSYSGSAKNIQYF.

The chain is built from TRBV7-2 and TRBJ2-5; D might be TRBD2 (5 bases). The CDR3 runs 13 residues. V was pared by 8 bases and J by 1 base, with 11 bases between. Per the germline V gene, CDR1 is SGHTA and CDR2 is FQGNSA. CDR3 coding DNA: TGTGCCAGCGCCAGAGGGATCCAAGAGACCCAGTACTTC. Translating it yields CASARGIQETQYF.

This clone was seen only a few times. The chain joins TRBV4-3 to TRBJ1-2; tentative D call: TRBD1 (5 bases). V lost 0 bases and J 3 bases, leaving 11 bases between the germline ends. CDR1 and CDR2 from the germline V gene are LGHNA and YSLEER. This CDR3 spans 15 amino acids. CDR3 residues: CASSQDTQAHYGYTF. The CDR3 DNA reads TGCGCCAGCAGCCAAGATACACAGGCTCACTATGGCTACACCTTC.

The rearrangement joins TRBV10-1 to TRBJ2-3; D possibly corresponds to TRBD1 (6 bases). This CDR3 contains 18 residues. Looked up from germline, CDR1 is WNHNN and CDR2 is SYGVQD (reference sequence). V lost 8 bases and J 2 bases, leaving 26 bases between the germline ends. Here the CDR3 reads CASSSYHTDRPLTDTQYF. CDR3 nucleotides: TGCGCCAGCTCCTCCTACCATACGGACAGACCCCTCACAGATACGCAGTATTTT.